Listed below are T cell receptor beta chains from one sample, sequenced in a study of CD8 T cells in Susac syndrome. MiXCR was run by TCRdb on the immunoSEQ multiplex PCR reads, yielding one entry per CDR3 protein. The sample has about 180,000 distinct CDR3 sequences, nearly 97% seen once. Material: CD4+ T cells from PBMCs. These receptors were collected from a human donor with multiple sclerosis. Each CDR3 is given without its conserved first and last residue. Size is stated for part of the rows, as once, few or many counts, or as a class when the clone is expanded.

clone size: .; CDR3 length: 11; J gene: TRBJ1-1; V gene: TRBV20-1; CDR3 protein: SARRTGYTEAF
clone size: .; CDR3 length: 9; J gene: TRBJ1-2; V gene: TRBV30; CDR3 protein: AWGQGYGYT
clone size: .; CDR3 length: 15; J gene: TRBJ2-7; V gene: TRBV4-1; CDR3 protein: ASSQITRDLLADEQY
clone size: .; CDR3 length: 14; J gene: TRBJ1-6; V gene: TRBV6-5; CDR3 protein: ASSFRRQGARSPLH
clone size: .; CDR3 length: 15; J gene: TRBJ1-6; V gene: TRBV9; CDR3 protein: ASSVERGGTTDSPLH
clone size: .; CDR3 length: 12; J gene: TRBJ2-1; V gene: TRBV20-1; CDR3 protein: SADSGVTYNEQF
clone size: .; CDR3 length: 11; J gene: TRBJ1-4; V gene: TRBV28; CDR3 protein: ASRPRTNEKLF
clone size: .; CDR3 length: 13; J gene: TRBJ1-5; V gene: TRBV3-1; CDR3 protein: ASSQAQGRNQPQH
clone size: .; CDR3 length: 12; J gene: TRBJ2-7; V gene: TRBV30; CDR3 protein: AWSQAGGLHEQY
clone size: .; CDR3 length: 10; J gene: TRBJ2-1; V gene: TRBV7-9; CDR3 protein: ASSPPTNEQF
clone size: .; CDR3 length: 13; J gene: TRBJ2-2; V gene: TRBV12-3/TRBV12-4; CDR3 protein: ASRSDRGNTGELF
clone size: .; CDR3 length: 13; J gene: TRBJ2-5; V gene: TRBV7-3; CDR3 protein: ASSFNTGDGETQY
clone size: .; CDR3 length: 10; J gene: TRBJ1-2; V gene: TRBV29-1; CDR3 protein: SVEDRLYGYT
clone size: .; CDR3 length: 15; J gene: TRBJ2-2; V gene: TRBV6-2/TRBV6-3; CDR3 protein: ASSYRPSRLNTGELF
clone size: .; CDR3 length: 16; J gene: TRBJ2-1; V gene: TRBV7-2; CDR3 protein: ASSRPTSGGRTYNEQF
clone size: .; CDR3 length: 15; J gene: TRBJ2-3; V gene: TRBV18; CDR3 protein: ASSPTQPGGPGDTQY
clone size: .; CDR3 length: 12; J gene: TRBJ2-7; V gene: TRBV4-3; CDR3 protein: ASSQDAGRREQY
clone size: .; CDR3 length: 13; J gene: TRBJ1-2; V gene: TRBV20-1; CDR3 protein: SARDHRGSNYGYT
clone size: .; CDR3 length: 14; J gene: TRBJ2-1; V gene: TRBV25-1; CDR3 protein: ASSPLGQGAKYEQF
clone size: .; CDR3 length: 12; J gene: TRBJ1-2; V gene: TRBV3-1; CDR3 protein: ASSPPRARGGYT
clone size: .; CDR3 length: 14; J gene: TRBJ2-5; V gene: TRBV15; CDR3 protein: ATSRSLAGGKETQY
clone size: .; CDR3 length: 8; J gene: TRBJ1-2; V gene: TRBV3-1; CDR3 protein: ASSQDGYT
clone size: .; CDR3 length: 10; J gene: TRBJ2-1; V gene: TRBV5-1; CDR3 protein: ASKRSDNEQF
clone size: once; CDR3 length: 15; J gene: TRBJ2-1; V gene: TRBV29-1; CDR3 protein: SVEDYSGGASYNEQF
clone size: .; CDR3 length: 9; J gene: TRBJ1-2; V gene: TRBV29-1; CDR3 protein: SVESNYGYT
clone size: .; CDR3 length: 10; J gene: TRBJ1-2; V gene: TRBV20-1; CDR3 protein: SATGNFYGYT
clone size: .; CDR3 length: 11; J gene: TRBJ1-6; V gene: TRBV30; CDR3 protein: AWSGKRDSPLH
clone size: .; CDR3 length: 13; J gene: TRBJ2-3; V gene: TRBV24-1; CDR3 protein: ATSDSGGPGDTQY
clone size: once; CDR3 length: 13; J gene: TRBJ2-3; V gene: TRBV20-1; CDR3 protein: SASPLAVSGDTQY
clone size: .; CDR3 length: 13; J gene: TRBJ2-3; V gene: TRBV15; CDR3 protein: ATSPSEYRGDTQY
clone size: .; CDR3 length: 12; J gene: TRBJ2-2; V gene: TRBV3-1; CDR3 protein: ASSQMTDTGELF
clone size: .; CDR3 length: 12; J gene: TRBJ2-7; V gene: TRBV11-1; CDR3 protein: ASSPTDKGYEQY
clone size: .; CDR3 length: 12; J gene: TRBJ2-5; V gene: TRBV7-9; CDR3 protein: ASSKQSNQETQY
clone size: .; CDR3 length: 10; J gene: TRBJ2-1; V gene: TRBV30; CDR3 protein: AWTRGPNEQF
clone size: .; CDR3 length: 9; J gene: TRBJ2-7; V gene: TRBV30; CDR3 protein: AWSLPYEQY